Listed here are 5 T cell receptor beta chains from one sample, sequenced in a study of blood T cells in healthy people across ages. With a J-beta primer mix and a sample-barcoded 5' primer, a second PCR ran about 7 to 12 cycles. TCRdb recomputed calls from the 5' RACE reads with MiXCR, one row per CDR3 protein. There are roughly 1,700,000 distinct CDR3 sequences in the sample; 28% occur only once, and over 7% lies in the top ten. Sequencing input: blood. These receptors were obtained from a woman aged 25 to 45 in good health.

This clonotype was picked up a small number of times. The CDR3 reads CSASDSSRGGRNEQFF. In DNA, the CDR3 is TGCAGTGCTAGTGATTCTTCCCGAGGCGGTAGGAATGAGCAGTTCTTC. The V and J genes are TRBV20-1 and TRBJ2-1, with D uncertain. V lost 3 bases, J lost 7 bases, and 22 bases lay in between. The CDR3 spans 16 residues. The V gene's germline CDR1 is DFQATT and CDR2 SNEGSKA (reference sequence).

This clonotype was seen many times. This chain joins TRBV12-3 or TRBV12-4 and TRBJ2-1; 12 bases line up with TRBD1. This CDR3 contains 15 residues. Unmatched junction bases numbered 7, after V lost 6 bases and J lost 7 bases. CDR3 protein: CASSPGTGGGNEQFF. The CDR3 DNA follows: TGTGCCAGCAGCCCCGGGACAGGGGGCGGAAATGAGCAGTTCTTC.

In this sample, this clonotype turned up a few times. V and J are TRBV7-2 and TRBJ2-3, with 8 bases identical to TRBD2. Germline-derived CDR1 and CDR2 are SGHTA and FQGNSA. Trimming cost V 2 bases and J 2 bases; bases outside gene matches: 6. The CDR3 covers 16 residues. CDR3 in amino acids: CASSLFAGGVTDTQYF. CDR3 nucleotide sequence: TGTGCCAGCAGCTTATTTGCGGGGGGCGTCACAGATACGCAGTATTTT.

This clonotype was detected a few times. CDR3 region: CASSLGCDSSYEQYF. In nucleotides, the CDR3 is TGCGCCAGCAGCTTGGGATGTGACAGCTCCTACGAGCAGTACTTC. V and J are TRBV5-1 and TRBJ2-7, with D perhaps matching TRBD1 (5 bases). The CDR3 has 15 residues. CDR1 and CDR2 from the germline V gene are SGHRS and YFSETQ. Trimming pared 0 bases from V and 0 bases from J, leaving 10 bases between.

The V gene is TRBV12-3 or TRBV12-4, the J gene TRBJ2-1; 14 nucleotides line up with TRBD2. The length of the CDR3 is 20 residues. Unmatched junction bases numbered 14, after V lost 7 bases and J lost 0 bases. Here the CDR3 DNA reads TGTGCCAGCAACCATCGGGGGACTAGCGGGGGTCCGAGCTCCTACAATGAGCAGTTCTTC. It encodes CASNHRGTSGGPSSYNEQFF.